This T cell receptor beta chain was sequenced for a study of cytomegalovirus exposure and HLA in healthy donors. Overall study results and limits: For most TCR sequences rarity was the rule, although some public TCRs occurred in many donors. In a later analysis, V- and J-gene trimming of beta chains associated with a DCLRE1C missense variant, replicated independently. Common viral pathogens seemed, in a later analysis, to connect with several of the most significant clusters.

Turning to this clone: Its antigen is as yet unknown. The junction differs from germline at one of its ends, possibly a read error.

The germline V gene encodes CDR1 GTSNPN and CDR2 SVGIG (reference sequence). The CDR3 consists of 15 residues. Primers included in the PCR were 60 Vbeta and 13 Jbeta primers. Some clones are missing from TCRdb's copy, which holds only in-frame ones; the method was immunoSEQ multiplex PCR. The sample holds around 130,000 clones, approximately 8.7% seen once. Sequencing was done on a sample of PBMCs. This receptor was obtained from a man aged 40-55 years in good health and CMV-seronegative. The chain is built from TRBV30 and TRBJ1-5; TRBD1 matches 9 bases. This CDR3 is CACHKAGQGNQHQHF. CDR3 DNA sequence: TGTGCCTGTCATAAAGCGGGACAGGGCAATCAGCACCAGCATTTT.